Listed below are T cell receptor beta chains from one sample, sequenced in a study of T cell responses to AZD1222 COVID-19 vaccine. Measured with immunoSEQ multiplex PCR; TCRdb has only the in-frame clones, and not every one. The profile covers some 31,000 clones, with approximately 80% appearing a single time and about 4% taken by the ten largest. The sequences come from peripheral blood, collected 28 days after the second AZD1222 dose. Receptors were obtained from an adult who received the AZD1222 COVID-19 vaccine. CDR3s include the opening cysteine and the closing phenylalanine or tryptophan. D genes are given only for firm matches. Size tells how often a clone was seen (once, few, many) or the class of an expanded clone, and some rows leave it out.

V	D	J	size	CDR3	DNA
TRBV6-4	NA	TRBJ1-5	NA	CASRNPGYSNQPQHF	TGTGCCAGCAGGAATCCAGGGTATAGCAATCAGCCCCAGCATTTT
TRBV11-2	TRBD2	TRBJ2-2	NA	CASSFTSGSNRGELFF	TGTGCCAGCAGCTTTACTAGCGGGTCCAACCGGGGGGAGCTGTTTTTT
TRBV5-1	NA	TRBJ1-2	few	CASSLTGDNNYGYTF	TGCGCCAGCAGCTTGACGGGGGACAATAACTATGGCTACACCTTC
TRBV6-1	NA	TRBJ1-1	NA	CASSEARGRGTEAFF	TGTGCCAGCAGTGAAGCGAGGGGCCGCGGCACTGAAGCTTTCTTT
TRBV6-2/TRBV6-3	TRBD2	TRBJ2-2	NA	CASSYFLAATGELFF	TGTGCCAGCAGTTACTTCCTAGCGGCTACCGGGGAGCTGTTTTTT
TRBV5-6	NA	TRBJ1-3	NA	CASSRRGFSGNTIYF	TGTGCCAGCAGCAGGAGGGGTTTCTCTGGAAACACCATATATTTT
TRBV5-4	NA	TRBJ1-1	NA	CASATDPNTEAFF	TGTGCCAGCGCGACAGATCCGAACACTGAAGCTTTCTTT
TRBV5-4	NA	TRBJ2-5	NA	CASSSYEETQYF	TGTGCCAGCAGTTCGTACGAGGAGACCCAGTACTTC
TRBV4-1	TRBD2	TRBJ2-7	NA	CASSQDRGLAGGSPYEQYF	TGCGCCAGCAGCCAAGATCGTGGACTAGCGGGGGGCTCCCCCTACGAGCAGTACTTC
TRBV27	NA	TRBJ1-2	NA	CASSPQGAGYTF	TGTGCCAGCAGTCCCCAGGGAGCTGGCTACACCTTC
TRBV5-4	TRBD2	TRBJ2-1	NA	CASSPRGAPSYNEQFF	TGTGCCAGCAGCCCGCGGGGGGCGCCTTCCTACAATGAGCAGTTCTTC
TRBV5-1	TRBD1	TRBJ2-5	NA	CASSLFGRGQGETQYF	TGCGCCAGCAGCTTGTTTGGCAGGGGGCAGGGAGAGACCCAGTACTTC
TRBV7-2	TRBD1	TRBJ2-2	NA	CASSSQGADTGELFF	TGTGCCAGCAGCTCCCAGGGGGCGGACACCGGGGAGCTGTTTTTT
TRBV6-5	TRBD1	TRBJ2-6	NA	CASSQGAGANVLTF	TGTGCCAGCAGCCAGGGGGCTGGGGCCAACGTCCTGACTTTC
TRBV19	NA	TRBJ1-1	once	CASLRTDMNTEAFF	TGTGCCAGTCTCCGGACAGATATGAACACTGAAGCTTTCTTT
TRBV18	NA	TRBJ1-2	NA	CASSPAAGVNYGYTF	TGTGCCAGCTCACCAGCGGCAGGGGTTAACTATGGCTACACCTTC
TRBV29-1	TRBD1	TRBJ1-1	NA	CSVGGQTNTEAFF	TGCAGCGTGGGGGGACAGACGAACACTGAAGCTTTCTTT
TRBV10-3	TRBD1	TRBJ1-1	NA	CAIHPGQGNTEAFF	TGTGCCATTCACCCGGGACAGGGGAACACTGAAGCTTTCTTT
TRBV14	NA	TRBJ1-1	NA	CASSQGTVYGQNTEAFF	TGTGCCAGCAGCCAAGGGACTGTATATGGCCAGAACACTGAAGCTTTCTTT
TRBV6-5	NA	TRBJ1-3	few	CASSRPGRAGNTIYF	TGTGCCAGCAGTCGTCCGGGGCGCGCTGGAAACACCATATATTTT
TRBV6-5	NA	TRBJ2-1	once	CASSYDRGNEQFF	TGTGCCAGCAGTTACGATCGGGGCAATGAGCAGTTCTTC
TRBV7-2	TRBD2	TRBJ2-5	few	CASSRGRRGGLSETQYF	TGTGCCAGCAGCCGGGGCAGGCGGGGGGGCCTGTCAGAGACCCAGTACTTC
TRBV24-1	NA	TRBJ2-5	NA	CATSDSYRETQYF	TGTGCCACCAGTGACAGTTACCGGGAGACCCAGTACTTC
TRBV6-5	NA	TRBJ2-1	once	CASTGGGDEQFF	TGTGCCAGCACAGGAGGGGGCGATGAGCAGTTCTTC
TRBV9	NA	TRBJ1-3	NA	CASSSRGLPSSGNTIYF	TGTGCCAGCAGCTCCCGGGGACTACCGAGCTCTGGAAACACCATATATTTT
TRBV12-5	NA	TRBJ1-1	NA	CASGLEGWKAFF	TGTGCTAGTGGTTTGGAGGGATGGAAAGCTTTCTTT
TRBV24-1	NA	TRBJ1-5	NA	CATSNAGNQPQHF	TGTGCCACCAGTAACGCCGGCAATCAGCCCCAGCATTTT
TRBV7-9	NA	TRBJ2-7	NA	CASSLGSLYYEQYF	TGTGCCAGCAGCTTAGGATCGCTATACTACGAGCAGTACTTC
TRBV14	TRBD2	TRBJ2-1	once	CASSQEFGGGGNEQFF	TGTGCCAGCAGCCAGGAATTCGGCGGGGGGGGCAATGAGCAGTTCTTC
TRBV7-6	NA	TRBJ1-4	NA	CASSLTLGPEKLFF	TGTGCCAGCAGCTTAACACTGGGGCCTGAAAAACTGTTTTTT
TRBV7-8	NA	TRBJ1-1	once	CASSFRLNTEAFF	TGTGCCAGCAGCTTCCGACTGAACACTGAAGCTTTCTTT
TRBV4-1	NA	TRBJ2-5	NA	CASSQVVRGRLHETQYF	TGCGCCAGCAGCCAAGTGGTCCGGGGGCGCCTCCATGAGACCCAGTACTTC
TRBV19	NA	TRBJ1-1	NA	CASSSVVGRLNTEAFF	TGTGCCAGTAGTTCAGTGGTAGGACGGCTGAACACTGAAGCTTTCTTT
TRBV2	TRBD1	TRBJ2-1	NA	CASDEGQGGYNEQFF	TGTGCCAGCGATGAAGGACAGGGTGGTTACAATGAGCAGTTCTTC
TRBV10-2	NA	TRBJ2-3	NA	CASSEPGATDTQYF	TGCGCCAGCAGTGAACCGGGAGCGACAGATACGCAGTATTTT
TRBV6-5	NA	TRBJ1-6	few	CASSTQTLSDSPLHF	TGTGCCAGCAGTACCCAAACACTTTCAGATTCACCCCTCCACTTT
TRBV5-1	NA	TRBJ1-4	NA	CASKRNRGGTNEKLFF	TGCGCCAGCAAACGTAACCGGGGTGGAACTAATGAAAAACTGTTTTTT
TRBV7-2	TRBD2	TRBJ2-2	NA	CASSLTSGGANTGELFF	TGTGCCAGCAGCCTGACTAGCGGGGGGGCGAACACCGGGGAGCTGTTTTTT
TRBV7-9	NA	TRBJ2-3	NA	CASSLGQGPDTQYF	TGTGCCAGCAGCTTAGGTCAGGGCCCAGATACGCAGTATTTT
TRBV11-3	TRBD1	TRBJ2-2	few	CASRPGPGQGNTGELFF	TGTGCCAGCAGACCCGGACCGGGACAGGGGAACACCGGGGAGCTGTTTTTT
TRBV7-8	TRBD2	TRBJ2-7	NA	CASSLGRGGSSEQYF	TGTGCCAGCAGCTTAGGTCGGGGGGGCTCCTCCGAGCAGTACTTC
TRBV16	NA	TRBJ1-2	NA	CASSQSPHKNYGYTF	TGTGCCAGCAGCCAATCACCACACAAGAACTATGGCTACACCTTC
TRBV18	NA	TRBJ2-7	NA	CASSPGAGSEQYF	TGTGCCAGCTCACCGGGGGCTGGGTCCGAGCAGTACTTC
TRBV18	NA	TRBJ1-5	once	CASSPFDSWGNQPQHF	TGTGCCAGCTCACCATTTGATTCATGGGGAAATCAGCCCCAGCATTTT
TRBV19	TRBD2	TRBJ2-7	NA	CASSPRAGTIWGEQYF	TGTGCCAGTAGTCCTCGAGCTGGGACTATATGGGGCGAGCAGTACTTC
TRBV19	TRBD1	TRBJ1-4	few	CASSGTEVANEKLFF	TGTGCCAGTTCCGGGACAGAGGTGGCTAATGAAAAACTGTTTTTT
TRBV27	NA	TRBJ2-2	NA	CASSLSVGAGELFF	TGTGCCAGCAGTTTATCGGTTGGGGCCGGGGAGCTGTTTTTT
TRBV2	NA	TRBJ2-3	NA	CASSLQSGHLTDTQYF	TGTGCCAGCAGTCTACAGTCGGGACACCTCACAGATACGCAGTATTTT
TRBV10-3	TRBD1	TRBJ2-6	few	CATGTASSGANVLTF	TGTGCCACCGGGACAGCCTCCTCTGGGGCCAACGTCCTGACTTTC